This record covers a single T cell receptor beta chain. What it recognizes is unknown. The germline CDR1 and CDR2 sequences are SEHNR and FQNEAQ (reference sequence). The CDR3 sequence is 15 residues long. Trimming at V came to 5 bases and at J to 5 bases, leaving 8 bases not matched to a gene. This entry is derived from a study of shared clonotypes between healthy human individuals. Study results and limitations: Generation probabilities were higher for clonotypes shared across all four sorted-subset donors than for unshared ones. Richness estimates generally favored naive over memory subsets. Only blood was sampled, and tissue TCR repertoires likely differ from blood ones.

Cells designated naive CD8 were CD45RO-negative and were positively selected for CCR7, with terminally differentiated effector memory CD45RA+ cells excluded. A deep-level run was used for the assay. Assay used: immunoSEQ multiplex PCR; TCRdb lists only in-frame clones, some missing. This table has about 2.2 million clones, approximately 92% appearing once. This TCR derives from a young man in good health. Some clones in this sample may be carry-over from other donors' samples. The rearrangement links TRBV7-9 to TRBJ2-5; 10 nucleotides align to TRBD2. The sequencing sample was made of naive CD8+ T cells from PBMCs. The CDR3 protein is CASSPAGLAMETQYF. DNA for the CDR3: TGTGCCAGCAGCCCAGCGGGACTAGCGATGGAGACCCAGTACTTC.